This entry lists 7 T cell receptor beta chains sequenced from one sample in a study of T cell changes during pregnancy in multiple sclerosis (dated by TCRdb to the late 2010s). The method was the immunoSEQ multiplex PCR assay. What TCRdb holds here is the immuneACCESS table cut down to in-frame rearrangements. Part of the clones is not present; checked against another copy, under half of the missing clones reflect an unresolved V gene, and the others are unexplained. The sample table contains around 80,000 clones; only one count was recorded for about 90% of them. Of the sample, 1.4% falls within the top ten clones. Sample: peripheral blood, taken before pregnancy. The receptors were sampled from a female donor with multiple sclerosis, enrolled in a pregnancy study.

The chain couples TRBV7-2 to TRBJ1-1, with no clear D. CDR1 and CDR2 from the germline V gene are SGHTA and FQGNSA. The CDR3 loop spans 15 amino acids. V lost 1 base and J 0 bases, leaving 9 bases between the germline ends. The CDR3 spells CASSLGAGLNTEAFF. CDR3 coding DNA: TGTGCCAGCAGCTTAGGGGCTGGATTGAACACTGAAGCTTTCTTT.

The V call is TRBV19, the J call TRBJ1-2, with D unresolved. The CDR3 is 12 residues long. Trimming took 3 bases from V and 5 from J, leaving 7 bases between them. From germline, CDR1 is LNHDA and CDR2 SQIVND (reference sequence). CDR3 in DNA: TGTGCCAGTAGTATCTCGGTATATGGCTACACCTTC. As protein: CASSISVYGYTF. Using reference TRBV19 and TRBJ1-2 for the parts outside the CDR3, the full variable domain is DGGITQSPKYLFRKEGQNVTLSCEQNLNHDAMYWYRQDPGQGLRLIYYSQIVNDFQKGDIAEGYSVSREKKESFPLTVTSAQKNPTAFYLCASSISVYGYTFGSGTRLTVV.

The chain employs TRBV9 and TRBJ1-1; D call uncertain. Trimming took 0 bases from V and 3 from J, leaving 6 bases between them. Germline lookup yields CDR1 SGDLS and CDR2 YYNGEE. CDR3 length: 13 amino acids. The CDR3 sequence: CASSVAIYTEAFF. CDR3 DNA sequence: TGTGCCAGCAGCGTAGCCATTTACACTGAAGCTTTCTTT.

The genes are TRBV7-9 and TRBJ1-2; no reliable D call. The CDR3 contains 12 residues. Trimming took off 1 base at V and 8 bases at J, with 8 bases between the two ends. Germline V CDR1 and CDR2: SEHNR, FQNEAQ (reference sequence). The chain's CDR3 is CASSLGGGGYTF. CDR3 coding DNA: TGTGCCAGCAGCTTAGGAGGAGGGGGCTACACCTTC.

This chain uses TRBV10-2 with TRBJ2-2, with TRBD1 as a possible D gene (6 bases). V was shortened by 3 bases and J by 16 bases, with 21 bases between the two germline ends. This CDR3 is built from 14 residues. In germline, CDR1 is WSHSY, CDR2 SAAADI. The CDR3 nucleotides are TGCGCCAGCAGTGATGGGGGCCGACCACCCAGGAAGTTTTTT. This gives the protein CASSDGGRPPRKFF.

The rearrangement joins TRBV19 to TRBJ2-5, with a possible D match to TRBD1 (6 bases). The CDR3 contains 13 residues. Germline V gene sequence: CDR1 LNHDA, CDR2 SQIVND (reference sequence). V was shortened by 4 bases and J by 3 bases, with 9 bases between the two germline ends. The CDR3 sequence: CASSTRTEETQYF. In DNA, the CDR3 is TGTGCCAGTAGTACGAGGACAGAAGAGACCCAGTACTTC.

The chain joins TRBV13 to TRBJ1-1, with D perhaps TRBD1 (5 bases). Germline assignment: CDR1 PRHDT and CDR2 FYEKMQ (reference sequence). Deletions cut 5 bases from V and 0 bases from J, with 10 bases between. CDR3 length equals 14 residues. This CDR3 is CASSKTAMNTEAFF. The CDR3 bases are TGTGCCAGCAGCAAGACAGCTATGAACACTGAAGCTTTCTTT.